This TCR beta chain was identified in a study of CD8 T cells in Susac syndrome. Random hexamers were used to reverse transcribe the RNA input (about 0.5 to 1 ug). Each CDR3 protein is one row after TCRdb ran MiXCR on the immunoSEQ multiplex PCR reads. The sample includes around 45,000 distinct CDR3 sequences, almost 95% seen only once; the top ten take less than 0.55%. Per the germline V gene, CDR1 is MDHEN and CDR2 is SYDVKM. The CDR3 is 13 amino acids. V lost 6 bases, J lost 3 bases, and 12 bases lay in between. The CD8+ and CD4+ T cells were negatively isolated, with the TEMRA cells enriched by FACS.

The clonotype originates from a human donor in good health. V gene TRBV28 combines with J gene TRBJ2-7; D uncertain. Material for sequencing was CD8+ T cells from PBMCs. CDR3 residues: CASRSGPSYEQYF. DNA for the CDR3: TGTGCCAGCAGATCTGGACCAAGCTACGAGCAGTACTTC.